This T cell receptor beta chain is from a study of T cell changes during pregnancy in multiple sclerosis. The repertoire was sequenced with immunoSEQ multiplex PCR; TCRdb's copy has only in-frame clones and lacks some. This table has about 59,000 clones, roughly 94% appearing once. The length of the CDR3 is 13 residues. Per germline, CDR1 GTSNPN and CDR2 SVGIG (reference sequence). V lost 1 base to trimming and J lost 2 bases, with 8 bases between them. This specimen was CD8+ T cells from peripheral blood mononuclear cells, taken after pregnancy. The source of this sequence is a female donor with multiple sclerosis, enrolled in a pregnancy study. The chain employs TRBV30 and TRBJ2-5; D may be TRBD2 (6 bases). The CDR3 DNA reads as TGTGCCTGGAGTGGCAGCGGGCAAGAGACCCAGTACTTC. Residues: CAWSGSGQETQYF. The full variable domain, in which reference TRBV30 and TRBJ2-5 provide the parts outside the CDR3, is SQTIHQWPATLVQPVGSPLSLECTVEGTSNPNLYWYRQAAGRGLQLLFYSVGIGQISSEVPQNLSASRPQDRQFILSSKKLLLSDSGFYLCAWSGSGQETQYFGPGTRLLVL.